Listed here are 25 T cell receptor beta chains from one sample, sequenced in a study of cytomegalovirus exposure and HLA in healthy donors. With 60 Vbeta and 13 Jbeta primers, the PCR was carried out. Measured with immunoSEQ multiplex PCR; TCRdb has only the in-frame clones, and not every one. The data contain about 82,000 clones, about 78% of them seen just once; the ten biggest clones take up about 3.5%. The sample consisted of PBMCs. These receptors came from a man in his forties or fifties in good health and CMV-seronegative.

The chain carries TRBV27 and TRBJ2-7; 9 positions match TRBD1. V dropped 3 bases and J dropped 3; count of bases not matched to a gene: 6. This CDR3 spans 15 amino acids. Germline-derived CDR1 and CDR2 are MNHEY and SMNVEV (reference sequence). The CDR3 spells CASSFEGQGYYEQYF. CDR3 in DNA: TGTGCCAGCAGTTTCGAGGGACAGGGATACTACGAGCAGTACTTC.

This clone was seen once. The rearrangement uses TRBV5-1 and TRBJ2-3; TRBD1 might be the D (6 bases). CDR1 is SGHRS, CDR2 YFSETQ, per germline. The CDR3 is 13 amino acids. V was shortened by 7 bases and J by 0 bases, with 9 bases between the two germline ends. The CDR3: CASGGPSTDTQYF. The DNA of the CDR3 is TGCGCCAGCGGGGGCCCTAGCACAGATACGCAGTATTTT.

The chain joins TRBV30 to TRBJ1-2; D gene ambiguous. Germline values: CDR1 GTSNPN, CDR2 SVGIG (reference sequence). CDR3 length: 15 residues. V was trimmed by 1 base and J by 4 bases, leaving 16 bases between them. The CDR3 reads CAWSGFGQTLYGYTF. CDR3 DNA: TGTGCCTGGAGTGGATTCGGTCAAACTCTCTATGGCTACACCTTC.

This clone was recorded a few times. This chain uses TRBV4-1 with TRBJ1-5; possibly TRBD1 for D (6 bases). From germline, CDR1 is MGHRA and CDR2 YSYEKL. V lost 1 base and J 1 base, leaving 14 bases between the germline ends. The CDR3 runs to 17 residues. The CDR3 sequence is CASSQVFLGQSNQPQHF. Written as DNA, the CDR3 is TGCGCCAGCAGCCAAGTATTTCTTGGACAGAGCAATCAGCCCCAGCATTTT.

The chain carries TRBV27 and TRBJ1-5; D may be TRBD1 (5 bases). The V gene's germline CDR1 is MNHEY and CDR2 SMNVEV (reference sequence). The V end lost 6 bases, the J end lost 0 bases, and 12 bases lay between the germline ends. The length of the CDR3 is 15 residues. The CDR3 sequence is CASRLGGYSNQPQHF. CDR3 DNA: TGTGCCAGCAGATTGGGGGGGTATAGCAATCAGCCCCAGCATTTT.

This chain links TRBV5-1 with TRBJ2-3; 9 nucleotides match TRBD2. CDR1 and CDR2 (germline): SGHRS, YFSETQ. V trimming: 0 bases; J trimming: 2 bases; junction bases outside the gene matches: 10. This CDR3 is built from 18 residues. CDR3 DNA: TGCGCCAGCAGCTTGGGGATTATGGCGGGGGGGAACACAGATACGCAGTATTTT. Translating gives CASSLGIMAGGNTDTQYF.

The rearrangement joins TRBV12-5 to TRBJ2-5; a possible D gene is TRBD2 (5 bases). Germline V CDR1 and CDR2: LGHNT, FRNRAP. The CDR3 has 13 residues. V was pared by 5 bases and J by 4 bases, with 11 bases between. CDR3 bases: TGTGCTAGTGGTGAGGGAGTTGTAGAGACCCAGTACTTC. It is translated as CASGEGVVETQYF.

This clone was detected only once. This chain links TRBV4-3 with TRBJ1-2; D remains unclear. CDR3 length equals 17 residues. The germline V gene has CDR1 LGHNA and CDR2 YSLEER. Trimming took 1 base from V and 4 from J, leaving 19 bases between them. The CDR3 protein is CASSQVVLAGTTYGYTF. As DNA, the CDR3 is TGCGCCAGCAGCCAAGTGGTGCTGGCAGGAACCACCTATGGCTACACCTTC.

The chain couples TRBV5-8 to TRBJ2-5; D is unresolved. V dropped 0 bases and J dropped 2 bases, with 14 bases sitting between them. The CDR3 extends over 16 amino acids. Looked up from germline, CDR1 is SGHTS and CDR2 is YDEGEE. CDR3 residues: CASSLGGNKFQETQYF. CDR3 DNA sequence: TGTGCCAGCAGCTTGGGAGGCAACAAATTTCAAGAGACCCAGTACTTC.

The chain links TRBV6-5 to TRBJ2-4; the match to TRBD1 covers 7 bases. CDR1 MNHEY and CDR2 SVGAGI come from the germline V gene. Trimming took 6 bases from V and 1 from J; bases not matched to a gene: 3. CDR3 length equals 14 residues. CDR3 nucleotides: TGTGCCAGCAGACAGACAGGGGCCAAAAACATTCAGTACTTC. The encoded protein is CASRQTGAKNIQYF.

The CDR3 nucleotides read TGTGCCAGTAAGTCCCGGGACAGGTTTTATGGAAACACCATATATTTT. It codes for CASKSRDRFYGNTIYF. The rearrangement joins TRBV28 to TRBJ1-3, with 8 bases matching TRBD1. The length of the CDR3 is 16 residues. V lost 9 bases to trimming and J lost 3 bases; unmatched junction nucleotides: 13. Germline CDR1 is MDHEN and CDR2 is SYDVKM. Together with reference TRBV28 and TRBJ1-3, the CDR3 gives the full variable domain: DVKVTQSSRYLVKRTGEKVFLECVQDMDHENMFWYRQDPGLGLRLIYFSYDVKMKEKGDIPEGYSVSREKKERFSLILESASTNQTSMYLCASKSRDRFYGNTIYFGEGSWLTVV.

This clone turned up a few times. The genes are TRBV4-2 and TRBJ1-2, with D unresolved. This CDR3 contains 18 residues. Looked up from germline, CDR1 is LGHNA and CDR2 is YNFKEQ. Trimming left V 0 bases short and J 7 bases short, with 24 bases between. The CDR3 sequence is CASSQDGSARENRAGYTF. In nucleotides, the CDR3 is TGTGCCAGCAGCCAAGACGGATCAGCTCGGGAAAACCGGGCTGGCTACACCTTC.

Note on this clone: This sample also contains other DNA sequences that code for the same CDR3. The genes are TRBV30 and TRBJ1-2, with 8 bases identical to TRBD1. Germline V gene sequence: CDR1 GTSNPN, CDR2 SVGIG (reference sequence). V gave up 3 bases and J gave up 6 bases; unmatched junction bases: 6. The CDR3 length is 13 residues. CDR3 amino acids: CAWSRGTGDGYTF. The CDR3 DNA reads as TGTGCCTGGAGCCGAGGGACAGGAGATGGCTACACCTTC.

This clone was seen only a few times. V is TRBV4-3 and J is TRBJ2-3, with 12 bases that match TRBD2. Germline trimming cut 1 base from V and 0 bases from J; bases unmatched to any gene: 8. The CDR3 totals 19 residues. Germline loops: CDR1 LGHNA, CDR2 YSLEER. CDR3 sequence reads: CASSQGLAGVTPSTDTQYF. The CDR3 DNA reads TGCGCCAGCAGCCAAGGACTAGCGGGGGTCACGCCGAGCACAGATACGCAGTATTTT.

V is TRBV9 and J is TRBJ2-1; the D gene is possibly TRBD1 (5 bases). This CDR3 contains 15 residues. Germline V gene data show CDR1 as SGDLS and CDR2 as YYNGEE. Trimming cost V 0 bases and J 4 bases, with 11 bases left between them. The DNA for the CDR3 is TGTGCCAGCAGCGTAGCTCGCCAGGGATACAATGAGCAGTTCTTC. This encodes CASSVARQGYNEQFF. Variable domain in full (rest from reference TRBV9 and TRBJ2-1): DSGVTQTPKHLITATGQRVTLRCSPRSGDLSVYWYQQSLDQGLQFLIQYYNGEERAKGNILERFSAQQFPDLHSELNLSSLELGDSALYFCASSVARQGYNEQFFGPGTRLTVL.

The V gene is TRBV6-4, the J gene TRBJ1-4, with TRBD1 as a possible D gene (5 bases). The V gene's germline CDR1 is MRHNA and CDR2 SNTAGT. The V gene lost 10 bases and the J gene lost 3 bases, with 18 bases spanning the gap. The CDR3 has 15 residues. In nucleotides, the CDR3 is TGTGCCACCCAACGCCCAGGGAACCCTAATGAAAAACTGTTTTTT. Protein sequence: CATQRPGNPNEKLFF.

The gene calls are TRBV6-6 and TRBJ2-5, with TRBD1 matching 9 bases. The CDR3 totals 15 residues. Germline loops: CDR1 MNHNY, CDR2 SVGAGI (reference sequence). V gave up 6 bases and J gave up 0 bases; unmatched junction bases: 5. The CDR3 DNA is TGTGCCAGCAGAGGACAGGGGATTAACCAAGAGACCCAGTACTTC. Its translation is CASRGQGINQETQYF.

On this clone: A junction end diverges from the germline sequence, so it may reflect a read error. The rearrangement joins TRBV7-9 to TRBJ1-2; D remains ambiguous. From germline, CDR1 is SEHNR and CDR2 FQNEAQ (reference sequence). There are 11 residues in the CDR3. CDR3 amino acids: CASSLGGRSSF. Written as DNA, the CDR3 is TGTGCCAGCAGCTTAGGAGGGAGGTCTAGCTTC. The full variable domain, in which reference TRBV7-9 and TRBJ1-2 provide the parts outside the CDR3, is DTGVSQNPRHKITKRGQNVTFRCDPISEHNRLYWYRQTLGQGPEFLTYFQNEAQLEKSRLLSDRFSAERPKGSFSTLEIQRTEQGDSAMYLCASSLGGRSSFGSGTRLTVV.

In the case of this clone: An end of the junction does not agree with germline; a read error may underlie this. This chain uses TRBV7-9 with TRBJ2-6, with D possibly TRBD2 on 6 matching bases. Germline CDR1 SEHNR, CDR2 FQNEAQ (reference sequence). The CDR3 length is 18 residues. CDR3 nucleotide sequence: TGTTCCAGCAGCTCACGACTAGTAGGCCTGGGCGGGGCCAACGTCCTGACTTTC. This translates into CSSSSRLVGLGGANVLTF. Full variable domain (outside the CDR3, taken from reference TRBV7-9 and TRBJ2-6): DTGVSQNPRHKITKRGQNVTFRCDPISEHNRLYWYRQTLGQGPEFLTYFQNEAQLEKSRLLSDRFSAERPKGSFSTLEIQRTEQGDSAMYLCSSSSRLVGLGGANVLTFGAGSRLTVL.

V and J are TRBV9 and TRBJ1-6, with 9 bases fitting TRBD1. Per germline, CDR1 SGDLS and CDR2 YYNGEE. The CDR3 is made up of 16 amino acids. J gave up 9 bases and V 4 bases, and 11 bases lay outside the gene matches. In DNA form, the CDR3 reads TGTGCCAGCAGCTTAACGGACAGGGGTGGAATTTCACCCCTCCACTTT. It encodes CASSLTDRGGISPLHF.

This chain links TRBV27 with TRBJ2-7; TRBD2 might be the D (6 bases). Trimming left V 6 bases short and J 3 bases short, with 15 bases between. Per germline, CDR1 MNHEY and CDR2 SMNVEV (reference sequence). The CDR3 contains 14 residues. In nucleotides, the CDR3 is TGTGCCAGCAGCCGCGTCCGGGGAGGCTACGAGCAGTACTTC. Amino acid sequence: CASSRVRGGYEQYF.

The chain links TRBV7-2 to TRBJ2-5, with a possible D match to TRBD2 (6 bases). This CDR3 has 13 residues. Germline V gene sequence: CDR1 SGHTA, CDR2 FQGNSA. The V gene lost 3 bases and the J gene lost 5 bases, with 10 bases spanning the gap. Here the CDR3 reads CASSFGGVETQYF. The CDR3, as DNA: TGTGCCAGCAGCTTCGGGGGTGTGGAGACCCAGTACTTC.

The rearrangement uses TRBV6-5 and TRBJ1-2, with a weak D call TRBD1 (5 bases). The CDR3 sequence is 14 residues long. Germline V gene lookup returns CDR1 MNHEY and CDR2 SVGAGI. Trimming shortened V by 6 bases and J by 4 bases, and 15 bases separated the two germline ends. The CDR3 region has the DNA TGTGCCAGCAGAGTAGGACAAACCGTCTATGGCTACACCTTC. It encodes CASRVGQTVYGYTF.

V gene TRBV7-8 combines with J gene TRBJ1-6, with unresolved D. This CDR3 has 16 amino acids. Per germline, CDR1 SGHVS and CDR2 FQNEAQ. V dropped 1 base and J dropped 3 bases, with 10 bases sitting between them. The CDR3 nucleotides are TGTGCCAGCAGCTTAGTTACGGGGAACTATAATTCACCCCTCCACTTT. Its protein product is CASSLVTGNYNSPLHF.

The DNA for the CDR3 is TGCGCCAGTGGGGGCGGGGGCCAGGCTGGAGATACGCAGTATTTT. Translating it yields CASGGGGQAGDTQYF. V usage is TRBV5-1 and J usage is TRBJ2-3; perhaps TRBD2 as D (7 bases). CDR1 SGHRS and CDR2 YFSETQ come from the germline V gene. V was cut by 8 bases and J by 5 bases, with 21 bases left in between. The CDR3 covers 15 residues.